This is a list of T cell receptor beta chains from one sample in a study of technical replicates of blood from a handful of donors. Sequencing used immunoSEQ multiplex PCR; TCRdb keeps in-frame clones, though not all of them. This table holds over 60,000 clones, just over 90% found once. The sequenced sample was T cells isolated from PBMCs. The receptors stem from a human donor in good health. Each CDR3 is given with its conserved first and last residue. A D gene is named only where the DNA matches it firmly. Only some rows state a clone size, as once, few, many or a class for expanded clones.

16 | TRBJ2-3 | TRBD2 | TRBV6-6 | once | CASRRGLARGTDTQYF | TGTGCCAGCAGACGCGGACTAGCTCGGGGCACAGATACGCAGTATTTT
15 | TRBJ2-3 | . | TRBV7-2 | once | CASSLFGGGTDTQYF | TGTGCCAGCAGCTTATTCGGAGGGGGCACAGATACGCAGTATTTT
15 | TRBJ1-1 | . | TRBV2 | . | CASSERSAGSTEAFF | TGTGCCAGCAGTGAACGTTCCGCGGGCAGTACAGAAGCTTTCTTT
19 | TRBJ2-2 | TRBD2 | TRBV4-2 | . | CASSQESSSGGFVTGELFF | TGTGCCAGCAGCCAAGAATCGTCTAGCGGGGGGTTCGTCACCGGGGAGCTGTTTTTT
14 | TRBJ2-3 | TRBD2 | TRBV4-1 | . | CASSLAGTVDTQYF | TGCGCCAGCAGCCTAGCGGGAACGGTAGATACGCAGTATTTT
14 | TRBJ1-2 | . | TRBV6-5 | . | CASSLGGANYGYTF | TGTGCCAGCAGCCTTGGGGGGGCGAACTATGGCTACACCTTC
12 | TRBJ2-3 | TRBD1 | TRBV10-3 | . | CAVSGGFDTQYF | TGTGCCGTCTCAGGGGGCTTTGATACGCAGTATTTT
16 | TRBJ2-5 | . | TRBV5-1 | once | CASSTRPVSGQETQYF | TGCGCCAGCAGCACAAGACCAGTTTCAGGGCAAGAGACCCAGTACTTC
13 | TRBJ2-1 | TRBD1 | TRBV10-1 | . | CASSESAGGEQFF | TGCGCCAGCAGTGAGTCTGCAGGGGGTGAGCAGTTCTTC
13 | TRBJ1-4 | TRBD1 | TRBV5-1 | . | CASSLTGGEKLFF | TGCGCCAGCAGCCTGACAGGGGGTGAAAAACTGTTTTTT
14 | TRBJ2-1 | . | TRBV7-9 | . | CASSLEGYYNEQFF | TGTGCCAGCAGCTTAGAGGGGTACTACAATGAGCAGTTCTTC
17 | TRBJ1-3 | TRBD1 | TRBV5-6 | . | CASSSIDRDPFGNTIYF | TGTGCCAGCAGCTCGATCGACAGGGATCCTTTCGGAAACACCATATATTTT
16 | TRBJ1-5 | . | TRBV6-1 | . | CASSESAGFSNQPQHF | TGTGCCAGCAGTGAATCCGCAGGGTTTAGCAATCAGCCCCAGCATTTT
16 | TRBJ2-7 | TRBD2 | TRBV11-2 | . | CASSHFRGLAGEGVDF | TGTGCCAGCAGCCACTTTAGAGGACTAGCGGGAGAAGGAGTGGACTTC
15 | TRBJ2-5 | . | TRBV15 | . | CATSRDLGEQETQYF | TGTGCCACCAGCAGAGATCTCGGAGAACAAGAGACCCAGTACTTC
15 | TRBJ1-5 | . | TRBV10-2 | . | CASSERGFLYQPQHF | TGCGCCAGCAGTGAGAGGGGATTCCTCTATCAGCCCCAGCATTTT
12 | TRBJ1-5 | . | TRBV28 | . | CASSKLNQPQHF | TGTGCCAGCAGCAAACTGAATCAGCCCCAGCATTTT
13 | TRBJ2-5 | . | TRBV27 | . | CASTGGRGETQYF | TGTGCCAGCACTGGGGGCCGGGGAGAGACCCAGTACTTC
11 | TRBJ1-1 | . | TRBV19 | once | CASSLRSAAFF | TGTGCCAGTAGTCTACGAAGCGCAGCTTTCTTT
15 | TRBJ2-5 | . | TRBV11-2 | . | CASSLMGGQEETQYF | TGTGCCAGCAGCTTGATGGGCGGGCAGGAAGAGACCCAGTACTTC